The 23 T cell receptor beta chains presented below share a single source sample, sequenced in a study of shared clonotypes between healthy human individuals. Naive CD8 cells were CD45RO-negative, positively selected for CCR7, excluding terminally differentiated effector memory CD45RA+ cells. Using immunoSEQ multiplex PCR, the repertoire was profiled, and TCRdb retains in-frame clones only, with some absent. The table includes about 600,000 clones, nearly 97% detected once. Specimen: naive CD8+ T cells sorted from blood. The receptors were gathered from a woman younger than 45 in good health.

This clone has a single count. The chain combines TRBV27 with TRBJ2-3; maybe TRBD1 (5 bases). V was clipped by 5 bases and J by 4 bases, with 10 bases between them. Germline CDR1 reads MNHEY; CDR2 reads SMNVEV (reference sequence). The CDR3 is made up of 13 amino acids. The CDR3 DNA sequence: TGTGCCAGCAGTCCGTCAGGGTCAGATACGCAGTATTTT. Translated, it gives CASSPSGSDTQYF.

This CDR3 is CASSFLLGTDTQYF. The DNA of the CDR3 is TGTGCCAGCAGTTTCCTCCTAGGCACAGATACGCAGTATTTT. The chain couples TRBV6-9 to TRBJ2-3, with unresolved D. V was cut by 4 bases and J by 1 base, with 9 bases left in between. Germline V CDR1 and CDR2: MNHGY, SVAAGI. The CDR3 totals 14 residues.

The chain employs TRBV19 and TRBJ2-3; tentatively, D is TRBD1 or TRBD2 (5 bases each). The V and J ends lost 5 bases and 1 base respectively, with 16 bases between them. CDR1 and CDR2 from the germline V gene are LNHDA and SQIVND (reference sequence). This CDR3 comprises 16 residues. The CDR3 bases are TGTGCCAGTAGTTCCCTGTGGGGGATGGGCACAGATACGCAGTATTTT. This codes for CASSSLWGMGTDTQYF.

The gene calls are TRBV7-9 and TRBJ1-2; no definite D call. The CDR3 is made up of 15 amino acids. Germline V gives CDR1 SEHNR, CDR2 FQNEAQ (reference sequence). V lost 2 bases and J 5 bases, leaving 15 bases between the germline ends. CDR3 sequence reads: CASSLTSRLGYGYTF. The CDR3 DNA follows: TGTGCCAGCAGCTTAACGTCCCGACTTGGATATGGCTACACCTTC.

The V and J genes are TRBV28 and TRBJ2-7; tentatively, D is TRBD2 (6 bases). Trimming stripped 2 bases from V and 3 bases from J, with 14 bases between. This CDR3 has 15 amino acids. CDR1 and CDR2 from the germline V gene are MDHEN and SYDVKM. The CDR3 region has the DNA TGTGCCAGCAGTTTAGAAGGGACTTGGAACTACGAGCAGTACTTC. Translated, it gives CASSLEGTWNYEQYF.

The chain joins TRBV28 to TRBJ2-2; 8 bases match TRBD1. The V segment lost 7 bases and the J segment 0 bases; nucleotides outside the gene matches: 7. The germline V gene encodes CDR1 MDHEN and CDR2 SYDVKM. The CDR3 extends over 16 amino acids. DNA for the CDR3: TGTGCCAGCACCGAAAGACAGGGGACGAACACCGGGGAGCTGTTTTTT. This encodes CASTERQGTNTGELFF.

This clone occurred once. V and J are TRBV10-3 and TRBJ2-1, with 7 bases aligning to TRBD2. Germline V gene data show CDR1 as ENHRY and CDR2 as SYGVKD. The V and J ends lost 0 bases and 4 bases, in that order; junction bases with no gene match: 9. CDR3 length equals 17 residues. The CDR3 DNA sequence: TGTGCCATCAGTGAGTCCGGTAGCGGGTCCAGGTACAATGAGCAGTTCTTC. It yields the protein CAISESGSGSRYNEQFF.

The rearrangement joins TRBV5-5 to TRBJ1-1, with no clear D. The CDR3 consists of 13 residues. CDR1 and CDR2 from the germline V gene are SGHKS and YYEKEE (reference sequence). V was shortened by 0 bases and J by 7 bases, with 10 bases between the two germline ends. Here the CDR3 reads CASSLDVVGEAFF. The CDR3 nucleotides read TGTGCCAGCAGCTTGGATGTGGTGGGTGAAGCTTTCTTT.

J is TRBJ2-1 and V is TRBV19; the D is unclear. The CDR3 sequence is 15 residues long. V was trimmed by 5 bases and J by 4 bases, leaving 15 bases between them. The germline V gene encodes CDR1 LNHDA and CDR2 SQIVND (reference sequence). CDR3 in DNA: TGTGCCAGTAGTGGCGCAGGCCTGGGATACAATGAGCAGTTCTTC. Translating gives CASSGAGLGYNEQFF.

Only one count was recorded for this clone. V is TRBV11-1 and J is TRBJ1-5; D is uncertain. Trimming took 1 base from V and 6 from J, leaving 4 bases between them. The CDR3 runs 12 residues. Germline V lookup: CDR1 SGHAT, CDR2 FQDESV (reference sequence). The CDR3 sequence is CASSLELQPQHF. For the CDR3, the DNA is TGTGCCAGCAGCTTAGAGCTTCAGCCCCAGCATTTT.

The chain couples TRBV28 to TRBJ1-1; TRBD1 matches at 10 bases. V shed 3 bases and J 1 base; nucleotides not matched to a gene: 8. CDR1 MDHEN and CDR2 SYDVKM come from the germline V gene. The CDR3 is 17 amino acids. CDR3 residues: CASSFIFGQGENTEAFF. The CDR3 nucleotides are TGTGCCAGCAGTTTCATATTTGGACAGGGGGAGAACACTGAAGCTTTCTTT. The full variable domain, with the rest looked up from reference TRBV28 and TRBJ1-1, is DVKVTQSSRYLVKRTGEKVFLECVQDMDHENMFWYRQDPGLGLRLIYFSYDVKMKEKGDIPEGYSVSREKKERFSLILESASTNQTSMYLCASSFIFGQGENTEAFFGQGTRLTVV.

J is TRBJ2-7 and V is TRBV5-4, with TRBD1 matching over 10 bases. The CDR3 runs to 14 residues. Losses at the gene ends were 3 bases for V and 4 bases for J; bases not matched to a gene: 4. In germline, CDR1 is SGHNT, CDR2 YYREEE (reference sequence). The CDR3: CASSWGDRGYEQYF. Written as DNA, the CDR3 is TGTGCCAGCAGCTGGGGGGACAGGGGTTACGAGCAGTACTTC.

V usage is TRBV27 and J usage is TRBJ2-1; 9 nucleotides agree with TRBD2. Germline V CDR1 and CDR2: MNHEY, SMNVEV (reference sequence). The trim removed 2 bases at V and 5 bases at J, leaving 4 bases unmatched. This CDR3 has 15 amino acids. This chain's CDR3 is CASSLGLAGNNEQFF. Here the CDR3 DNA reads TGTGCCAGCAGTTTAGGGCTAGCGGGGAACAATGAGCAGTTCTTC.

The chain combines TRBV5-4 with TRBJ2-7; a possible D gene is TRBD2 (5 bases). CDR1 is SGHNT and CDR2 is YYREEE in the germline V gene (reference sequence). V gave up 1 base and J gave up 2 bases, with 10 bases separating them. This CDR3 has 14 amino acids. The CDR3 sequence is CASSLLGSPYEQYF. The CDR3 nucleotides are TGTGCCAGCAGCTTGTTGGGGAGCCCCTACGAGCAGTACTTC. Complete variable domain (other parts from reference TRBV5-4 and TRBJ2-7): ETGVTQSPTHLIKTRGQQVTLRCSSQSGHNTVSWYQQALGQGPQFIFQYYREEENGRGNFPPRFSGLQFPNYSSELNVNALELDDSALYLCASSLLGSPYEQYFGPGTRLTVT.

The chain is built from TRBV29-1 and TRBJ1-1, with D unresolved. Germline V lookup: CDR1 SQVTM, CDR2 ANQGSEA. The CDR3 is 13 amino acids. V was shortened by 4 bases and J by 4 bases, with 13 bases between the two germline ends. CDR3 coding DNA: TGCAGCGTTGTAGGAGGGAGGGTCACTGAAGCTTTCTTT. Translation: CSVVGGRVTEAFF.

This chain links TRBV15 with TRBJ2-7, with TRBD2 identical over 10 bases. The V gene end was trimmed by 3 bases and the J gene end by 2 bases; junction bases not matched to a gene: 4. Germline-derived CDR1 and CDR2 are LNHNV and YYDKDF (reference sequence). CDR3 size: 15 residues. The CDR3 sequence is CATSSGLAEAYEQYF. The CDR3 nucleotides read TGTGCCACCAGCAGCGGACTAGCGGAGGCCTACGAGCAGTACTTC.

The V gene is TRBV27, the J gene TRBJ2-7, with a weak D call TRBD2 (5 bases). Germline CDR1 and CDR2: MNHEY and SMNVEV (reference sequence). This CDR3 comprises 14 residues. V lost 2 bases to trimming and J lost 1 base, with 9 bases between them. The CDR3 DNA follows: TGTGCCAGCAGTTTAGGGGAGTATTCCTACGAGCAGTACTTC. Translation gives CASSLGEYSYEQYF.

This chain connects TRBV28 to TRBJ1-5, with D unresolved. V lost 7 bases to trimming and J lost 4 bases, with 8 bases between them. CDR3 length: 12 amino acids. The germline CDR1 and CDR2 sequences are MDHEN and SYDVKM. CDR3 amino acids: CASTPGNQPQHF. CDR3 bases: TGTGCCAGCACCCCCGGGAATCAGCCCCAGCATTTT.

In this sample, this clone turned up once. This sample includes further DNA sequences coding for the same CDR3. V is TRBV27 and J is TRBJ2-7; D is undetermined. V dropped 3 bases and J dropped 0 bases, with 9 bases sitting between them. The CDR3 extends over 14 amino acids. Germline V gene sequence: CDR1 MNHEY, CDR2 SMNVEV (reference sequence). CDR3: CASSFDGGSYEQYF. The CDR3, as DNA: TGTGCCAGCAGTTTCGATGGCGGCTCCTACGAGCAGTACTTC.

The V and J genes are TRBV6-5 and TRBJ2-3; 14 bases agree with TRBD2. CDR3 length: 15 amino acids. The V segment lost 4 bases and the J segment 4 bases; nucleotides outside the gene matches: 1. Germline V CDR1 and CDR2: MNHEY, SVGAGI. CDR3 coding DNA: TGTGCCAGCAGTTCGGGACTAGCGGGAGCAGATACGCAGTATTTT. Translating it yields CASSSGLAGADTQYF.

The chain links TRBV6-1 to TRBJ1-3; TRBD1 matches 11 bases. V shed 2 bases and J 3 bases; nucleotides not matched to a gene: 3. In germline, CDR1 is MNHNS, CDR2 SASEGT. The CDR3 sequence is 16 residues long. CDR3 loop: CASSERTGGGGNTIYF. The CDR3 DNA is TGTGCCAGCAGTGAAAGGACAGGGGGCGGTGGAAACACCATATATTTT.

The chain links TRBV6-4 to TRBJ2-4, with D perhaps TRBD2 (6 bases). Germline loops: CDR1 MRHNA, CDR2 SNTAGT. Trimming stripped 3 bases from V and 0 bases from J, with 6 bases between. CDR3 length equals 14 residues. CDR3 nucleotides: TGTGCCAGCAGTGAGCGGGAAGCCAAAAACATTCAGTACTTC. Translated, it gives CASSEREAKNIQYF.

The count of this clone is one. The V gene is TRBV27, the J gene TRBJ2-1; no clear D. CDR1 and CDR2 from the germline V gene are MNHEY and SMNVEV (reference sequence). V lost 6 bases and J lost 1, with 16 bases in between. This CDR3 is 16 amino acids long. This CDR3 is CASRNQPDDSYNEQFF. CDR3 in DNA: TGTGCCAGCAGAAATCAACCAGACGATTCCTACAATGAGCAGTTCTTC.